This TCR beta chain was identified during a study of cytomegalovirus exposure and HLA in healthy donors. For the study at large: Researchers found that 81% of almost 400 genotyped donors fell within the Caucasian-associated ancestry cluster.

The donors gave bone marrow, and they were healthy. Use of 60 Vbeta and 13 Jbeta primers characterized the PCR. The method was immunoSEQ multiplex PCR; TCRdb's version includes in-frame clones alone and lacks a portion of them. The top ten clones hold 5.5% of a sample with around 130,000 clones, approximately 8.7% of them seen once. Study-level results: Researchers reported in a later analysis that common viral pathogens appeared linked to several top clusters. In vitro testing confirmed a few CMV-associated chains as specific for CMV antigens.

The V and J ends lost 1 base and 1 base respectively, with 5 bases between them. The germline V gene has CDR1 MGHRA and CDR2 YSYEKL. The CDR3 has 13 amino acids. This clone was recorded a few times. The antigen is undetermined. Sequenced sample: PBMCs. The receptor's source is a man aged 35-49 years in good health and CMV-seronegative. The genes are TRBV4-1 and TRBJ2-7; D gene unclear. The CDR3 protein is CASSQGRSYEQYF. The CDR3 region has the DNA TGCGCCAGCAGCCAAGGCAGATCCTACGAGCAGTACTTC.